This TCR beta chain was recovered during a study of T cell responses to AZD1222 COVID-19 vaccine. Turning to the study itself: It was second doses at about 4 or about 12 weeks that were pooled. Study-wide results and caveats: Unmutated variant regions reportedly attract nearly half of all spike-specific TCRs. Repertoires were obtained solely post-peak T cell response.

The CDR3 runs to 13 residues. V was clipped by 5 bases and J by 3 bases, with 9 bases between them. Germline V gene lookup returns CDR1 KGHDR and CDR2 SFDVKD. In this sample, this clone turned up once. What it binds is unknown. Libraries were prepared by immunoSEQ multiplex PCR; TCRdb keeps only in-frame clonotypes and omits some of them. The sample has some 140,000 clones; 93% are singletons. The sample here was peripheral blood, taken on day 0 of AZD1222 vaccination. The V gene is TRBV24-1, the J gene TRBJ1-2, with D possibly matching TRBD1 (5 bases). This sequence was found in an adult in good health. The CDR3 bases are TGTGCCACCAGTGTTGGGACGGACTATGGCTACACCTTC. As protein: CATSVGTDYGYTF.